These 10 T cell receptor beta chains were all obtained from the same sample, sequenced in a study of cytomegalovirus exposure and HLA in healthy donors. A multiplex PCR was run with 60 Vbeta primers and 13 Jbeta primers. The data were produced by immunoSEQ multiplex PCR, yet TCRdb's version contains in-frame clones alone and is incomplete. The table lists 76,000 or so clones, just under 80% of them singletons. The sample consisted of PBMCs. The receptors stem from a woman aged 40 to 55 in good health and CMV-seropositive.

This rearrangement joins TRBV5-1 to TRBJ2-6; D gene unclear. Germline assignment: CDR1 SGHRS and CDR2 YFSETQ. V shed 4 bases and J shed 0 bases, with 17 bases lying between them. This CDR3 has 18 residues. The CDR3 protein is CASSPGQAMSSGANVLTF. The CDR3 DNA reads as TGCGCCAGCAGCCCCGGTCAGGCGATGAGCTCTGGGGCCAACGTCCTGACTTTC.

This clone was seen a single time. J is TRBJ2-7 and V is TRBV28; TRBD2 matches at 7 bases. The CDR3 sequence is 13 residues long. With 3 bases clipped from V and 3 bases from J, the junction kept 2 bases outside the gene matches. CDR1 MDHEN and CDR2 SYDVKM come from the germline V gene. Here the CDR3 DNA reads TGTGCCAGCAGTTTCGGGAGGCTCTACGAGCAGTACTTC. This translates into CASSFGRLYEQYF. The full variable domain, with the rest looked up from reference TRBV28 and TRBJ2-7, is DVKVTQSSRYLVKRTGEKVFLECVQDMDHENMFWYRQDPGLGLRLIYFSYDVKMKEKGDIPEGYSVSREKKERFSLILESASTNQTSMYLCASSFGRLYEQYFGPGTRLTVT.

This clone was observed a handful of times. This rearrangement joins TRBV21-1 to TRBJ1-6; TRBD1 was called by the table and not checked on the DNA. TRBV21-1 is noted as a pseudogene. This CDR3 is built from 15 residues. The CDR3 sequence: CASSNRGQKISPLHF. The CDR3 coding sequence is TGTGCCAGCAGCAATAGGGGACAGAAGATTTCACCCCTCCACTTT.

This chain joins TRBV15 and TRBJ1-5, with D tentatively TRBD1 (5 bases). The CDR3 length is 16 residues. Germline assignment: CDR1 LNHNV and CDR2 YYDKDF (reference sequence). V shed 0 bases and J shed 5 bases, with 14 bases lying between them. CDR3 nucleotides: TGTGCCACCAGCAGAGACTTATCAGGGAGGGATCAGCCCCAGCATTTT. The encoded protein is CATSRDLSGRDQPQHF.

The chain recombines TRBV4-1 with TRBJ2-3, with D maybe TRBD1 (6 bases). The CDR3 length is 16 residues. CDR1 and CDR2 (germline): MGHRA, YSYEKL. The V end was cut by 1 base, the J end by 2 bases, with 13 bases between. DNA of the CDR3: TGCGCCAGCAGCCAAGCGACAGGCCTGACCACAGATACGCAGTATTTT. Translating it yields CASSQATGLTTDTQYF.

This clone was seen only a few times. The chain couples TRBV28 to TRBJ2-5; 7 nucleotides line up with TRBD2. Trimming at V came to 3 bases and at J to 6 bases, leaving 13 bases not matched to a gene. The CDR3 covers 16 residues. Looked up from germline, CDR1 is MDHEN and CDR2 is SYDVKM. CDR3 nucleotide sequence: TGTGCCAGCAGTTTTCTACTAGGGAGGGGTATTAAGACCCAGTACTTC. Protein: CASSFLLGRGIKTQYF.

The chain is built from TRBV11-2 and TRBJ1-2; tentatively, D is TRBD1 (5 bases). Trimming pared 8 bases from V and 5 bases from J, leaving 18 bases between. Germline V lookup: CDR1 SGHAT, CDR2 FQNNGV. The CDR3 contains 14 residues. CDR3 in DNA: TGTGCCAGCCGGTTAGGCAGGGAGGGGTATGGCTACACCTTC. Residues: CASRLGREGYGYTF.

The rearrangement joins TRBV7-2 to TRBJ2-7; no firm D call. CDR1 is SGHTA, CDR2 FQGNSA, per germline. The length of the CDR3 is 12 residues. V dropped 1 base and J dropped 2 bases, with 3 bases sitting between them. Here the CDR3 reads CASSLDTYEQYF. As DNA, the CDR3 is TGTGCCAGCAGCTTAGATACCTACGAGCAGTACTTC.

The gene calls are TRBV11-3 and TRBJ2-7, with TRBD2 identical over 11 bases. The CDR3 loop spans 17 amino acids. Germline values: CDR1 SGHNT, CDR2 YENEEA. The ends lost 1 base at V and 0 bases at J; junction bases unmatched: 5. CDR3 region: CASSLGGTSGSSYEQYF. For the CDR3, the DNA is TGTGCCAGCAGCTTAGGCGGGACTAGCGGCAGCTCCTACGAGCAGTACTTC.

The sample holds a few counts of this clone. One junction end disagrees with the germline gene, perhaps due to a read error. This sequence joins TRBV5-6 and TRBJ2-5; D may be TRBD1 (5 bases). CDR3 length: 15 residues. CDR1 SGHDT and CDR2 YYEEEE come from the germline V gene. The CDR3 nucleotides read TGCGCCAGCAGCCCCGAAGACAGCCCCCGGGAGACCCAGTACTTC. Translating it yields CASSPEDSPRETQYF.